This T cell receptor (beta chain) was captured by sequencing in a study of response to subunit inactivated influenza vaccine (dated by TCRdb to the late 2010s). Regarding the complete study: To follow how T cells responded to a trivalent subunit inactivated influenza vaccine, the researchers relied on deep quantitative profiling of the T cell receptor repertoire. Points the paper makes about the study in general: The authors proposed that each seasonal influenza vaccination may bring in only a limited number of new T cells.

This clonotype was detected only a few times. Its antigen is still unknown. Base qualities are not provided; no much larger clone lies one nucleotide away. From a lookup of the germline V gene (reference sequence), CDR1 and CDR2 are DFQATT and SNEGSKA. Measured from the cysteine to the phenylalanine, the CDR3 is 13 residues long. The DNA shown is the 39-base CDR3, in frame from base 1. Trimming takes 6 bases from V and 9 bases from J, and the germline ends sit 18 bases apart. Library method: RT-PCR. These reads were obtained on an Illumina HiSeq 2500. The public reads were reanalyzed by TCRdb: fastp trimming at Q25, MiXCR alignment, in-frame beta chains only. Under each unique CDR3 protein, matching rows form one entry showing the most common genes and DNA. The sample table records approximately 530,000 distinct CDR3 sequences; 6% to 9% of these occur just once. Under 15% of the sample lies in the top ten.

This receptor chain uses TRBV20-1 and TRBJ1-5; no D segment can be confidently identified. This clonotype originated in a man between 50 and 69 years old who received an inactivated influenza vaccine. Donor details come from another sample of the same person, matched by shared clones. Sequencing was performed on PBMCs from blood, taken less than 25 months after vaccination. The CDR3 loop reads CSAVPRGWGPQHF. The DNA reads TGCAGTGCGGTGCCGCGTGGATGGGGGCCCCAGCATTTT.